The 26 T cell receptor beta chains presented below share a single source sample, sequenced in a study of blood T cell repertoires in COVID-19. The assay was immunoSEQ multiplex PCR, and TCRdb's table has in-frame clones only and misses some. The table shows approximately 330,000 clones, with approximately 86% occurring only once. Specimen: PBMCs or T cells enriched from blood (not recorded which). The receptor set was obtained from a middle-aged woman with acute COVID-19.

This chain joins TRBV10-2 and TRBJ2-1; no clear D. CDR1 is WSHSY and CDR2 is SAAADI in the germline V gene. This CDR3 comprises 13 residues. Between the trimmed V and J ends, which lost 3 bases and 8 bases, there was a span of 11 bases. In DNA form, the CDR3 reads TGCGCCAGCAGTGACCAAACGGCGGATGAGCAGTTCTTC. Translated: CASSDQTADEQFF.

J is TRBJ2-4 and V is TRBV28, with TRBD1 matching over 7 bases. The CDR3 extends over 15 amino acids. The germline V gene has CDR1 MDHEN and CDR2 SYDVKM. V gave up 5 bases and J gave up 0 bases; unmatched junction bases: 4. The CDR3 DNA is TGTGCCAGCAGTGTGGGACAGCGAGCCAAAAACATTCAGTACTTC. This sequence encodes CASSVGQRAKNIQYF.

The chain is built from TRBV11-3 and TRBJ1-1; D possibly corresponds to TRBD1 (5 bases). Per the germline V gene, CDR1 is SGHNT and CDR2 is YENEEA. This CDR3 comprises 15 residues. Trimming took off 5 bases at V and 5 bases at J, with 18 bases between the two ends. Written as DNA, the CDR3 is TGTGCCAGCAGCCACCGAAGCAGGGCCGGGACTGAAGCTTTCTTT. It translates to CASSHRSRAGTEAFF.

This chain joins TRBV7-9 and TRBJ2-3; TRBD2 matches at 9 bases. Per germline, CDR1 SEHNR and CDR2 FQNEAQ (reference sequence). With 2 bases clipped from V and 1 base from J, the junction kept 7 bases outside the gene matches. This CDR3 region has 17 residues. CDR3: CASSLFLAGDGTDTQYF. The DNA of the CDR3 is TGTGCCAGCAGCTTATTCTTAGCGGGAGACGGCACAGATACGCAGTATTTT.

The chain has TRBV5-6 and TRBJ2-1; D gene uncertain. The CDR3 loop spans 10 amino acids. V lost 8 bases to trimming and J lost 5 bases, with 5 bases between them. Per the germline V gene, CDR1 is SGHDT and CDR2 is YYEEEE. CDR3 nucleotides: TGTGCCAGAGGAGACAATGAGCAGTTCTTC. Amino acid sequence: CARGDNEQFF.

The gene calls are TRBV15 and TRBJ2-7; 8 nucleotides agree with TRBD1. V lost 1 base and J lost 4; bases outside the gene matches: 9. CDR1 and CDR2 (germline): LNHNV, YYDKDF (reference sequence). This CDR3 is 16 amino acids long. CDR3 sequence reads: CATSRARGQGAYEQYF. CDR3 nucleotide sequence: TGTGCCACCAGCAGAGCGAGAGGGCAGGGGGCTTACGAGCAGTACTTC.

This clone was picked up one time. The V gene is TRBV5-6, the J gene TRBJ2-1, with a tentative D call TRBD2 (6 bases). Germline-derived CDR1 and CDR2 are SGHDT and YYEEEE. The CDR3 is 14 residues long. V lost 4 bases, J lost 2 bases, and 10 bases lay in between. The CDR3 region has the DNA TGTGCCAGCAGCCTAATAGCGGCCTACAATGAGCAGTTCTTC. Translation: CASSLIAAYNEQFF.

The V call is TRBV2, the J call TRBJ1-6; possibly TRBD1 for D (6 bases). The CDR3 contains 13 residues. Trimming stripped 7 bases from V and 7 bases from J, with 11 bases between. CDR1 is SNHLY and CDR2 is FYNNEI in the germline V gene. The CDR3 DNA follows: TGTGCCAGCACAGGGGTTAGAAATTCACCCCTCCACTTT. Translated: CASTGVRNSPLHF.

The DNA for the CDR3 is TGTGCCAGCAGCTTAGTATCTGGGACAGCGAACACCGGGGAGCTGTTTTTT. Amino acid sequence: CASSLVSGTANTGELFF. This chain uses TRBV7-2 with TRBJ2-2; TRBD1 agrees at 7 bases. This CDR3 has 17 amino acids. Germline-derived CDR1 and CDR2 are SGHTA and FQGNSA. V shed 1 base and J 0 bases; nucleotides not matched to a gene: 5.

The CDR3 nucleotides are TGTGCCAGCAGCCCCACCTTACTAGGGAGGATGACAGATACGCAGTATTTT. Translating gives CASSPTLLGRMTDTQYF. The chain is built from TRBV7-2 and TRBJ2-3; D perhaps matches TRBD2 (6 bases). This CDR3 is built from 17 residues. Germline CDR1 is SGHTA and CDR2 is FQGNSA. V lost 5 bases and J lost 3, with 21 bases in between.

The rearrangement links TRBV27 to TRBJ2-1, with D maybe TRBD2 (6 bases). Trimming pared 6 bases from V and 3 bases from J, leaving 15 bases between. The CDR3 covers 15 residues. The germline V gene has CDR1 MNHEY and CDR2 SMNVEV (reference sequence). The CDR3: CASSLGTPHYNEQFF. In nucleotides, the CDR3 is TGTGCCAGCAGCTTAGGGACTCCGCACTACAATGAGCAGTTCTTC.

This rearrangement joins TRBV7-9 to TRBJ1-1; 8 bases are shared with TRBD1. J lost 7 bases, V lost 5 bases, and 15 bases had no gene match. Germline-derived CDR1 and CDR2 are SEHNR and FQNEAQ (reference sequence). The CDR3 has 16 residues. CDR3 region: CASSPTGPIGTGEAFF. The CDR3 bases are TGTGCCAGCAGCCCTACGGGCCCGATAGGGACAGGTGAAGCTTTCTTT.

The V call is TRBV28, the J call TRBJ2-7; TRBD1 agrees at 11 bases. J gave up 4 bases and V 5 bases, and 7 bases lay outside the gene matches. Germline assignment: CDR1 MDHEN and CDR2 SYDVKM. The CDR3 loop spans 15 amino acids. As DNA, the CDR3 is TGTGCCAGCAGTCCGGACAGGGGGCTTTCTTACGAGCAGTACTTC. Translated: CASSPDRGLSYEQYF. Full variable domain (outside the CDR3, taken from reference TRBV28 and TRBJ2-7): DVKVTQSSRYLVKRTGEKVFLECVQDMDHENMFWYRQDPGLGLRLIYFSYDVKMKEKGDIPEGYSVSREKKERFSLILESASTNQTSMYLCASSPDRGLSYEQYFGPGTRLTVT.

The V call is TRBV3-1 (or the pseudogene TRBV3-2), the J call TRBJ2-7; TRBD1 is a possible D gene (5 bases). This CDR3 contains 13 residues. Germline V lookup: CDR1 LGHDT, CDR2 YNNKEL (reference sequence). The germline V and J ends were trimmed by 1 base and 10 bases, with 14 bases remaining between them. CDR3 sequence: CASSQGERTSQYF. In nucleotides, the CDR3 is TGTGCCAGCAGCCAAGGAGAGAGGACATCTCAGTACTTC.

This chain uses TRBV6-5 with TRBJ1-5; 7 positions agree with TRBD1. This CDR3 is built from 13 residues. Trimming at V came to 8 bases and at J to 1 base, leaving 2 bases not matched to a gene. Germline V gene sequence: CDR1 MNHEY, CDR2 SVGAGI. Here the CDR3 DNA reads TGTGCCAGCCTGACAGGGAGCAATCAGCCCCAGCATTTT. Translation gives CASLTGSNQPQHF.

The genes are TRBV18 and TRBJ1-2; D is possibly TRBD1 (5 bases). Looked up from germline, CDR1 is KGHSH and CDR2 is LQKENI. V shed 3 bases and J shed 3 bases, with 8 bases lying between them. This CDR3 spans 13 amino acids. DNA of the CDR3: TGTGCCAGCTCACCGTCAGGGTACTATGGCTACACCTTC. This sequence encodes CASSPSGYYGYTF.

The chain links TRBV5-1 to TRBJ1-6; D is possibly TRBD1 (5 bases). Trimming removed 0 bases from V and 0 bases from J, with 13 bases in between. The CDR3 has 18 amino acids. In germline, CDR1 is SGHRS, CDR2 YFSETQ. The CDR3 DNA follows: TGCGCCAGCAGCTTGGCTTCGGGGGGGAGCTCCTATAATTCACCCCTCCACTTT. Its translation is CASSLASGGSSYNSPLHF.

The chain joins TRBV2 to TRBJ2-1; D may be TRBD1 (5 bases). Germline V gene lookup returns CDR1 SNHLY and CDR2 FYNNEI. V gave up 6 bases and J gave up 2 bases, with 11 bases separating them. The CDR3 runs 14 residues. CDR3 DNA: TGTGCCAGCAGGCCCGACAGTCCCTACAATGAGCAGTTCTTC. This codes for CASRPDSPYNEQFF.

Remarks on this clone: The same CDR3 arises from other DNA sequences in this sample as well. This sequence joins TRBV6-5 and TRBJ1-2, with 10 positions matching TRBD1. V lost 9 bases and J lost 5; bases outside the gene matches: 6. Germline assignment: CDR1 MNHEY and CDR2 SVGAGI. This CDR3 has 13 residues. CDR3 nucleotides: TGTGCCAGTACCCGGGACAGGGGATATGGCTACACCTTC. This encodes CASTRDRGYGYTF.

This clone is a singleton in its sample. J is TRBJ1-2 and V is TRBV6-1, with unresolved D. The CDR3 totals 12 residues. Germline V CDR1 and CDR2: MNHNS, SASEGT. V was cut by 2 bases and J by 3 bases, with 4 bases left in between. The CDR3 sequence: CASSESDYGYTF. In DNA form, the CDR3 reads TGTGCCAGCAGTGAATCGGACTATGGCTACACCTTC.

The chain uses TRBV7-9 and TRBJ2-1; D is possibly TRBD1 (6 bases). This CDR3 has 16 amino acids. Germline V CDR1 and CDR2: SEHNR, FQNEAQ (reference sequence). Trimming pared 1 base from V and 3 bases from J, leaving 13 bases between. Here the CDR3 reads CASSLESGGGYNEQFF. The CDR3 DNA reads as TGTGCCAGCAGCTTAGAAAGTGGGGGCGGCTACAATGAGCAGTTCTTC. Full variable domain (remainder filled in from reference TRBV7-9 and TRBJ2-1): DTGVSQNPRHKITKRGQNVTFRCDPISEHNRLYWYRQTLGQGPEFLTYFQNEAQLEKSRLLSDRFSAERPKGSFSTLEIQRTEQGDSAMYLCASSLESGGGYNEQFFGPGTRLTVL.

This chain joins TRBV28 and TRBJ2-7; tentative D call: TRBD2 (6 bases). The CDR3 has 14 residues. Trimming left V 6 bases short and J 1 base short, with 13 bases between. From germline, CDR1 is MDHEN and CDR2 SYDVKM. The CDR3 DNA reads TGTGCCAGCAGGCGGGACTTGTGGTCCTACGAGCAGTACTTC. Its protein is CASRRDLWSYEQYF. Full variable domain (outside the CDR3, taken from reference TRBV28 and TRBJ2-7): DVKVTQSSRYLVKRTGEKVFLECVQDMDHENMFWYRQDPGLGLRLIYFSYDVKMKEKGDIPEGYSVSREKKERFSLILESASTNQTSMYLCASRRDLWSYEQYFGPGTRLTVT.

V is TRBV20-1 and J is TRBJ2-7; D perhaps matches TRBD2 (6 bases). The ends were cut back, 3 bases at V and 2 bases at J, with 14 bases in the middle. Germline V gene data show CDR1 as DFQATT and CDR2 as SNEGSKA (reference sequence). CDR3 length equals 14 residues. The CDR3 bases are TGCAGTGCTAGTAAACCGGGACTGCCCTACGAGCAGTACTTC. This encodes CSASKPGLPYEQYF.

Concerning this clone itself: This specimen includes other DNA sequences encoding the same CDR3. The chain employs TRBV9 and TRBJ2-1; D not certain. Deletions cut 0 bases from V and 0 bases from J, with 7 bases between. Looked up from germline, CDR1 is SGDLS and CDR2 is YYNGEE. The CDR3 extends over 15 amino acids. CDR3: CASSVDPSSYNEQFF. DNA of the CDR3: TGTGCCAGCAGCGTAGATCCTAGCTCCTACAATGAGCAGTTCTTC.

The table lists this clone with a few counts. The chain links TRBV11-3 to TRBJ2-3, with D possibly matching TRBD2 (6 bases). Per germline, CDR1 SGHNT and CDR2 YENEEA. The CDR3 spans 18 residues. V lost 5 bases and J 0 bases, leaving 21 bases between the germline ends. CDR3 sequence: CASSPELGGPSSTDTQYF. CDR3 bases: TGTGCCAGCAGCCCAGAGTTGGGGGGTCCCTCTAGCACAGATACGCAGTATTTT.

The V and J genes are TRBV28 and TRBJ2-4; perhaps TRBD1 as D (5 bases). The V and J ends lost 6 bases and 4 bases respectively, with 16 bases between them. Germline assignment: CDR1 MDHEN and CDR2 SYDVKM. The CDR3 length is 15 residues. The CDR3 DNA reads TGTGCCAGCAGGCCAACGACAGCGAAGAAAAACATTCAGTACTTC. It codes for CASRPTTAKKNIQYF. Full variable domain (missing parts from reference TRBV28 and TRBJ2-4): DVKVTQSSRYLVKRTGEKVFLECVQDMDHENMFWYRQDPGLGLRLIYFSYDVKMKEKGDIPEGYSVSREKKERFSLILESASTNQTSMYLCASRPTTAKKNIQYFGAGTRLSVL.